This is a list of T cell receptor beta chains from one sample in a study of blood T cell repertoires in COVID-19. Assay used: immunoSEQ multiplex PCR; TCRdb lists only in-frame clones, some missing. The data show 99,000 or so clones, about 82% seen once. Source material: peripheral blood. The origin of the receptors is a woman aged 60-70 years in a cohort sampled during active or convalescent COVID-19. The CDR3 runs from the conserved cysteine through the conserved F or W. The order of the fields is D gene, clone size, J gene, V gene, CDR3 DNA, CDR3 protein. D genes are given only for firm matches. Size tells how often a clone was seen (once, few, many) or the class of an expanded clone, and some rows leave it out.

D gene: -
clone size: few
J gene: TRBJ1-3
V gene: TRBV30
CDR3 DNA: TGTGCCTGGAGTGGGGGACTCGGAAACACCATATATTTT
CDR3 protein: CAWSGGLGNTIYF

D gene: -
clone size: -
J gene: TRBJ1-2
V gene: TRBV9
CDR3 DNA: TGTGCCAGCAGCGTAGAGGGAGGAGTGAACTATGGCTACACCTTC
CDR3 protein: CASSVEGGVNYGYTF

D gene: TRBD1
clone size: once
J gene: TRBJ2-7
V gene: TRBV19
CDR3 DNA: TGTGCCACCAGTCAGGGGGCTAAGTACGAGCAGTACTTC
CDR3 protein: CATSQGAKYEQYF

D gene: TRBD1
clone size: -
J gene: TRBJ2-1
V gene: TRBV7-3
CDR3 DNA: TGTGCCAGCAGCTTGGGACAGGGGGGCTACAATGAGCAGTTCTTC
CDR3 protein: CASSLGQGGYNEQFF

D gene: TRBD2
clone size: -
J gene: TRBJ2-1
V gene: TRBV3-1/TRBV3-2
CDR3 DNA: TGTGCCAGCAGCCGTACAGGGGCGGGAGGGGTGAATGAGCAGTTCTTC
CDR3 protein: CASSRTGAGGVNEQFF

D gene: TRBD2
clone size: -
J gene: TRBJ2-7
V gene: TRBV5-4
CDR3 DNA: TGTGCCAGCAGCGTTAGCGGGAGGGTCCCCTACGAGCAGTACTTC
CDR3 protein: CASSVSGRVPYEQYF

D gene: TRBD1
clone size: -
J gene: TRBJ2-5
V gene: TRBV3-1/TRBV3-2
CDR3 DNA: TGTGCCAGCAGCCTCACAGGGGCCGGCGGGACCCAGTACTTC
CDR3 protein: CASSLTGAGGTQYF

D gene: TRBD1
clone size: -
J gene: TRBJ2-7
V gene: TRBV6-5
CDR3 DNA: TGTGCCAGCAGGGGAGGGACAGGGGGCTCCTACGAGCAGTACTTC
CDR3 protein: CASRGGTGGSYEQYF

D gene: TRBD1
clone size: once
J gene: TRBJ1-1
V gene: TRBV10-1
CDR3 DNA: TGCGCCAGCAGGAGGACAGGGGAAACTGAAGCTTTCTTT
CDR3 protein: CASRRTGETEAFF

D gene: TRBD2
clone size: -
J gene: TRBJ2-6
V gene: TRBV28
CDR3 DNA: TGTGCCAGCAGTGCGACTAGCGGGAGGGCCTTGGGGGCCAACGTCCTGACTTTC
CDR3 protein: CASSATSGRALGANVLTF

D gene: -
clone size: -
J gene: TRBJ2-2
V gene: TRBV2
CDR3 DNA: TGTGCCAGCAGTGTCGGGGGTAACACCGGGGAGCTGTTTTTT
CDR3 protein: CASSVGGNTGELFF

D gene: -
clone size: -
J gene: TRBJ1-3
V gene: TRBV6-5
CDR3 DNA: TGTGCCAGCAGTTGGACAGTCCGCTCTGGAAACACCATATATTTT
CDR3 protein: CASSWTVRSGNTIYF

D gene: -
clone size: -
J gene: TRBJ2-1
V gene: TRBV5-1
CDR3 DNA: TGCGCCAGCAGCTCCCTGACTACGACTAATTATGAGCAGTTCTTC
CDR3 protein: CASSSLTTTNYEQFF

D gene: -
clone size: medium-sized
J gene: TRBJ2-1
V gene: TRBV2
CDR3 DNA: TGTGCCAGCAGTCTTAGGGGGGGTGATGAGCAGTTCTTC
CDR3 protein: CASSLRGGDEQFF

D gene: TRBD1
clone size: -
J gene: TRBJ1-1
V gene: TRBV19
CDR3 DNA: TGTGCCAGTATCGAACAGGGGTTGGGCACTGAAGCTTTCTTT
CDR3 protein: CASIEQGLGTEAFF

D gene: TRBD2
clone size: -
J gene: TRBJ2-2
V gene: TRBV3-1/TRBV3-2
CDR3 DNA: TGTGCCAGCAGCCAACTAGCGGGGGCCATTGGAGGCGGGGAGCTGTTTTTT
CDR3 protein: CASSQLAGAIGGGELFF

D gene: -
clone size: -
J gene: TRBJ1-5
V gene: TRBV2
CDR3 DNA: TGTGCCAGCACCTGGGGGGGATCCAATCAGCCCCAGCATTTT
CDR3 protein: CASTWGGSNQPQHF

D gene: -
clone size: -
J gene: TRBJ1-5
V gene: TRBV30
CDR3 DNA: TGTGCCTGGAGTGCCCAGTCCAATCAGCCCCAGCATTTT
CDR3 protein: CAWSAQSNQPQHF

D gene: TRBD1
clone size: -
J gene: TRBJ1-5
V gene: TRBV4-1
CDR3 DNA: TGCGCCAGCAGCCAAGAGACAGGGACTTATCAGCCCCAGCATTTT
CDR3 protein: CASSQETGTYQPQHF

D gene: TRBD1
clone size: -
J gene: TRBJ1-3
V gene: TRBV14
CDR3 DNA: TGTGCCAGCAGCTACCGCAGGGGGCCGGGAAACACCATATATTTT
CDR3 protein: CASSYRRGPGNTIYF

D gene: TRBD1
clone size: -
J gene: TRBJ1-2
V gene: TRBV5-1
CDR3 DNA: TGCGCCAGCAGCTTTGACAGGGCGAATGGCTACACCTTC
CDR3 protein: CASSFDRANGYTF

D gene: -
clone size: -
J gene: TRBJ1-2
V gene: TRBV5-1
CDR3 DNA: TGCGCCAGCAGCTTGGGGACAGTTAACTATGGCTACACCTTC
CDR3 protein: CASSLGTVNYGYTF

D gene: TRBD1
clone size: -
J gene: TRBJ1-1
V gene: TRBV6-5
CDR3 DNA: TGTGCCAGCAGAACACGACAGACAGGGAGTACTGAAGCTTTCTTT
CDR3 protein: CASRTRQTGSTEAFF

D gene: -
clone size: -
J gene: TRBJ1-1
V gene: TRBV2
CDR3 DNA: TGTGCCAGCATCGCACAGGCCATCATGAACACTGAAGCTTTCTTT
CDR3 protein: CASIAQAIMNTEAFF

D gene: TRBD1
clone size: few
J gene: TRBJ1-1
V gene: TRBV28
CDR3 DNA: TGTGCCAGCAGTAGAAGGGGGCAGGGAACTGAAGCTTTCTTT
CDR3 protein: CASSRRGQGTEAFF

D gene: TRBD1
clone size: -
J gene: TRBJ1-2
V gene: TRBV5-1
CDR3 DNA: TGCGCCAGCAGCTTGGCACAGGGGGACTATGGCTACACCTTC
CDR3 protein: CASSLAQGDYGYTF

D gene: -
clone size: -
J gene: TRBJ1-5
V gene: TRBV28
CDR3 DNA: TGTGCCAGCAGTTTAGAGGCTCAGCCCCAGCATTTT
CDR3 protein: CASSLEAQPQHF

D gene: TRBD2
clone size: -
J gene: TRBJ2-5
V gene: TRBV7-8
CDR3 DNA: TGTGCCAGCAGCTTGACTAGCGGGAGGGAGACCCAGTACTTC
CDR3 protein: CASSLTSGRETQYF

D gene: TRBD1
clone size: -
J gene: TRBJ2-5
V gene: TRBV5-1
CDR3 DNA: TGCGCCAGCAGCTTGGGGACAGGGGCCTCGCAAGAGACCCAGTACTTC
CDR3 protein: CASSLGTGASQETQYF

D gene: -
clone size: -
J gene: TRBJ2-7
V gene: TRBV7-2
CDR3 DNA: TGTGCCAGCAGCTTACGTCCAGGGGTCCACGAGCAGTACTTC
CDR3 protein: CASSLRPGVHEQYF

D gene: TRBD1
clone size: -
J gene: TRBJ2-3
V gene: TRBV15
CDR3 DNA: TGTGCCACCAGCAGGGGGGGAGGACAGGGGCAAGATACGCAGTATTTT
CDR3 protein: CATSRGGGQGQDTQYF

D gene: -
clone size: -
J gene: TRBJ1-2
V gene: TRBV6-5
CDR3 DNA: TGTGCCTGCTCCGGGGGTAGCCTCTATGGCTACACCTTC
CDR3 protein: CACSGGSLYGYTF

D gene: TRBD1
clone size: -
J gene: TRBJ1-2
V gene: TRBV10-2
CDR3 DNA: TGCGCCAGCAGTGGCACCGGGACAGGGGGAGCGGGCTATGGCTACACCTTC
CDR3 protein: CASSGTGTGGAGYGYTF

D gene: TRBD1
clone size: -
J gene: TRBJ1-1
V gene: TRBV11-3
CDR3 DNA: TGTGCCAGCAGCGGACCCACAGGGGGAAGAGCTTTCTTT
CDR3 protein: CASSGPTGGRAFF

D gene: -
clone size: -
J gene: TRBJ1-5
V gene: TRBV2
CDR3 DNA: TGTGCCAGCCTTGGGGGACTGAGGGGCAATCAGCCCCAGCATTTT
CDR3 protein: CASLGGLRGNQPQHF

D gene: TRBD1
clone size: -
J gene: TRBJ1-4
V gene: TRBV4-2
CDR3 DNA: TGTGCCAGCAGCCTGGGGACAGGGAATGAAAAACTGTTTTTT
CDR3 protein: CASSLGTGNEKLFF

D gene: TRBD1
clone size: -
J gene: TRBJ2-7
V gene: TRBV5-6
CDR3 DNA: TGTGCCAGCAGCTTGGTTTTATTTGGGACAGGGAGCTACGAGCAGTACTTC
CDR3 protein: CASSLVLFGTGSYEQYF

D gene: TRBD1
clone size: few
J gene: TRBJ2-5
V gene: TRBV3-1/TRBV3-2
CDR3 DNA: TGTGCCAGCAGCCGGCGGGGACAGGGGGCAGAGACCCAGTACTTC
CDR3 protein: CASSRRGQGAETQYF

D gene: -
clone size: -
J gene: TRBJ1-3
V gene: TRBV10-3
CDR3 DNA: TGTGCCACCATGAGACAGGCGACTGGAAACACCATATATTTT
CDR3 protein: CATMRQATGNTIYF

D gene: -
clone size: -
J gene: TRBJ2-6
V gene: TRBV4-1
CDR3 DNA: TGCGCCAGCAGCCAACGTATCTCTGGGGCCAACGTCCTGACTTTC
CDR3 protein: CASSQRISGANVLTF

D gene: -
clone size: -
J gene: TRBJ2-2
V gene: TRBV3-1/TRBV3-2
CDR3 DNA: TGTGCCAGCAGCCGACAGAAGGCGACCGGGGAGCTGTTTTTT
CDR3 protein: CASSRQKATGELFF

D gene: -
clone size: -
J gene: TRBJ1-6
V gene: TRBV3-1/TRBV3-2
CDR3 DNA: TGTGCCAGCAGCCGTCGGGTGGGCTCCTATAATTCACCCCTCCACTTT
CDR3 protein: CASSRRVGSYNSPLHF

D gene: -
clone size: few
J gene: TRBJ2-3
V gene: TRBV29-1
CDR3 DNA: TGCAGCGTTATTACAGGATCGCCAGATACGCAGTATTTT
CDR3 protein: CSVITGSPDTQYF

D gene: TRBD1
clone size: -
J gene: TRBJ1-2
V gene: TRBV27
CDR3 DNA: TGTGCCAGCAGCTACCTGGGACAGGATGGCTACACCTTC
CDR3 protein: CASSYLGQDGYTF

D gene: -
clone size: -
J gene: TRBJ1-2
V gene: TRBV21-1
CDR3 DNA: TGTGCCAGCAGCAAAGATAGCCAGGGTGGAGTTGGCTACACCTTC
CDR3 protein: CASSKDSQGGVGYTF

D gene: -
clone size: -
J gene: TRBJ1-6
V gene: TRBV6-6
CDR3 DNA: TGTGCCAGCAGTTACCGGGGGTTTTCACCCCTCCACTTT
CDR3 protein: CASSYRGFSPLHF

D gene: -
clone size: once
J gene: TRBJ2-3
V gene: TRBV28
CDR3 DNA: TGTGCCAGCAGTTTGTATTCAGATACGCAGTATTTT
CDR3 protein: CASSLYSDTQYF

D gene: TRBD2
clone size: few
J gene: TRBJ2-2
V gene: TRBV9
CDR3 DNA: TGTGCCAGCCCGACCCCCGGACTAGCGGGAGAGGTAGACGGGGAGCTGTTTTTT
CDR3 protein: CASPTPGLAGEVDGELFF

D gene: -
clone size: -
J gene: TRBJ1-1
V gene: TRBV18
CDR3 DNA: TGTGCCAGCTCCCTTTCGGCGACAGCTGAAGCTTTCTTT
CDR3 protein: CASSLSATAEAFF

D gene: TRBD2
clone size: -
J gene: TRBJ2-7
V gene: TRBV6-2/TRBV6-3
CDR3 DNA: TGTGCCAGCAGTTACTCCCGGACTAGCGGGAGCTACGAGCAGTACTTC
CDR3 protein: CASSYSRTSGSYEQYF

D gene: -
clone size: -
J gene: TRBJ1-1
V gene: TRBV10-3
CDR3 DNA: TGTGCCATCAGTGACAGGGTAGGGACTGAAGCTTTCTTT
CDR3 protein: CAISDRVGTEAFF

D gene: -
clone size: -
J gene: TRBJ2-7
V gene: TRBV2
CDR3 DNA: TGTGCCAGCAGGCCCGGACGGGACTACGAGCAGTACTTC
CDR3 protein: CASRPGRDYEQYF

D gene: -
clone size: -
J gene: TRBJ2-5
V gene: TRBV10-3
CDR3 DNA: TGTGCCATCAGTTTAGGGGGGGCAGTGAGGCAAGAGACCCAGTACTTC
CDR3 protein: CAISLGGAVRQETQYF

D gene: TRBD1
clone size: -
J gene: TRBJ1-1
V gene: TRBV19
CDR3 DNA: TGTGCCAGTAGTTCGGGACAGGGAACGAACACTGAAGCTTTCTTT
CDR3 protein: CASSSGQGTNTEAFF

D gene: -
clone size: -
J gene: TRBJ1-1
V gene: TRBV24-1
CDR3 DNA: TGTGCCACCCGTTCGGCGGACATGAACACTGAAGCTTTCTTT
CDR3 protein: CATRSADMNTEAFF

D gene: TRBD2
clone size: -
J gene: TRBJ2-7
V gene: TRBV13
CDR3 DNA: TGTGCCAGCAGCTTACTAGCGGGAGGGCCCTTGGAGCAGTACTTC
CDR3 protein: CASSLLAGGPLEQYF

D gene: -
clone size: -
J gene: TRBJ2-7
V gene: TRBV27
CDR3 DNA: TGTGCCAGCAGTTCTACCGCGGTCAGCCCCACCTACGAGCAGTACTTC
CDR3 protein: CASSSTAVSPTYEQYF

D gene: TRBD1
clone size: -
J gene: TRBJ2-4
V gene: TRBV3-1/TRBV3-2
CDR3 DNA: TGTGCCAGCAGCTCCCCCGGGACAGGGGAAAACATTCAGTACTTC
CDR3 protein: CASSSPGTGENIQYF

D gene: -
clone size: once
J gene: TRBJ2-5
V gene: TRBV7-9
CDR3 DNA: TGTGCCAGCAGCTTAGTTAGGGGCGGCCGGCAAGAGACCCAGTACTTC
CDR3 protein: CASSLVRGGRQETQYF

D gene: -
clone size: -
J gene: TRBJ1-1
V gene: TRBV18
CDR3 DNA: TGTGCCAGCTCACCACTGGTCGGCCAGGGCATGAACACTGAAGCTTTCTTT
CDR3 protein: CASSPLVGQGMNTEAFF